The next 4 T cell receptor beta chains were all read from a single sample in a study of T cell clonality in common variable immunodeficiency. Using immunoSEQ multiplex PCR, the repertoire was profiled, and TCRdb retains in-frame clones only, with some absent. Found here are around 57,000 clones, no singletons; the ten largest cover 5.4%. The sample taken for sequencing was peripheral blood mononuclear cells. The receptors shown here come from a person aged 18-70 years in good health.

This clone came up many times. Read data end 3 residues before the CDR3 end; the end is taken from the germline J gene. The genes are TRBV20-1 and TRBJ2-7, with 10 bases aligning to TRBD1. The germline CDR1 and CDR2 sequences are DFQATT and SNEGSKA (reference sequence). The CDR3 sequence is 16 residues long. Trimming cost V 1 base and J 5 bases; bases outside gene matches: 11. CDR3 DNA, as far as it was read: TGCAGTGCTAGAGGGGAGCCGGGACAGGGGAACCACGAG. Residues: CSARGEPGQGNHE. The full CDR3 protein reads CSARGEPGQGNHEQYF.

The sample holds many counts of this clone. The read ends 3 residues before the CDR3 terminus; that terminus is restored from the germline J gene. The J gene is TRBJ2-5, the V gene TRBV7-9; 7 bases match TRBD2. The CDR3 spans 14 residues. Germline CDR1 is SEHNR and CDR2 is FQNEAQ (reference sequence). V lost 6 bases and J lost 5; bases outside the gene matches: 9. The part of the CDR3 DNA that was read is TGTGCCAGCAGGCCGGCTAGCGGTGGTGAGACC. It codes for CASRPASGGET. The CDR3 reads in full as CASRPASGGETQYF.

This clone showed up many times. With the read ending 3 residues before the CDR3 end, the germline J gene is used to fill in that end. J is TRBJ1-5 and V is TRBV18; 7 nucleotides line up with TRBD1. J gave up 3 bases and V 4 bases, and 6 bases lay outside the gene matches. The germline CDR1 and CDR2 sequences are KGHSH and LQKENI. The CDR3 is 15 residues long. The CDR3 sequence: CASSRGDSYNQPQHF. The covered CDR3 bases are TGTGCCAGCTCACGCGGGGACAGTTACAATCAGCCC.

The sample holds many counts of this clone. The read falls 3 residues short of the CDR3 end, and the missing part is taken from the germline J gene. This sequence joins TRBV5-1 and TRBJ2-2, with 7 nucleotides matching TRBD2. Per germline, CDR1 SGHRS and CDR2 YFSETQ. The CDR3 extends over 19 amino acids. V was pared by 0 bases and J by 3 bases, with 14 bases of the junction left unmatched. CDR3 loop: CASSLEESGGLGDTGELFF. Partial CDR3 DNA: TGCGCCAGCAGCTTGGAAGAGTCCGGAGGACTAGGCGACACCGGGGAG.